This T cell receptor (beta chain) was recovered during a study of CXCR3-negative and CXCR3-positive naive CD8 T cells. Study observations and caveats: For CXCR3-positive naive cells, TRB CDR3s were more hydrophobic than those of CXCR3-negative naive cells.

In regard to this clonotype: Its matching antigen is unknown.

This CDR3 region has 14 residues. From germline, CDR1 is SGHRS and CDR2 YFSETQ. The study made its TRB cDNA libraries by 5' RACE, adding UMI labels. TCRdb reprocessed the 5' RACE reads and stores each CDR3 protein as one record, lacking DNA. In all, the sample yields some 150,000 distinct CDR3 sequences. What was sequenced was naive CXCR3+ CD8+ T cells from blood. Subset described: CD45RO-CCR7+CD27+CD95- naive CD8+ T cells expressing CXCR3 (TNR3+). The V and J genes are TRBV5-1 and TRBJ2-7. This TCR derives from a human donor in good health. Some clones in this sample may be carry-over from other donors' samples. CDR3: CASSLETRSDEQYF.